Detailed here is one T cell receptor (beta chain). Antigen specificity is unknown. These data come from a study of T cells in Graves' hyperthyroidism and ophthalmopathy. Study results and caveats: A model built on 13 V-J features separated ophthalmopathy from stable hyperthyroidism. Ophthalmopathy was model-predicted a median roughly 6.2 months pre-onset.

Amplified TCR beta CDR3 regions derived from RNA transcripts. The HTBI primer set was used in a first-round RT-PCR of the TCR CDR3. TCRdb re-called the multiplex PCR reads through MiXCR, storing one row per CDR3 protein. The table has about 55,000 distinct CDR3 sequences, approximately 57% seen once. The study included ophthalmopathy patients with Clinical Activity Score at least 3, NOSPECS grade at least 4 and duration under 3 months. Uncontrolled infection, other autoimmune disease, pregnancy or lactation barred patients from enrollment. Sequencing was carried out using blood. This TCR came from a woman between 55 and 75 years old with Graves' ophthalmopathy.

The CDR3 sequence is CASRLMGETQYF. DNA of the CDR3: TGTGCCAGCAGATTAATGGGGGAGACCCAGTACTTC. V is TRBV11-2 and J is TRBJ2-5, with D unresolved. The CDR3 consists of 12 residues. Per germline, CDR1 SGHAT and CDR2 FQNNGV. The germline V and J ends were trimmed by 6 bases and 5 bases, with 10 bases remaining between them.